Shown below are 9 T cell receptor beta chains from a single sample sequenced in a study of shared clonotypes between healthy human individuals. This table comes from immunoSEQ multiplex PCR, and its TCRdb copy is limited to in-frame clones, with some not included. The data show about 770,000 clones, roughly two thirds seen once. The sequenced material came from memory CD4+ T cells sorted from blood. Subset given: CD45RA-negative fraction. These receptor sequences come from a woman in her thirties in good health.

This rearrangement joins TRBV28 to TRBJ2-3; possibly TRBD1 or TRBD2 for D (5 bases each). V was trimmed by 7 bases and J by 5 bases, leaving 16 bases between them. CDR1 is MDHEN and CDR2 is SYDVKM in the germline V gene. The CDR3 length is 14 residues. This CDR3 reads CASNHRDALDTQYF. CDR3 coding DNA: TGTGCCAGCAATCACCGGGACGCCTTAGATACGCAGTATTTT.

This clone appeared a few times. The J gene is TRBJ1-4, the V gene TRBV27; 10 bases align to TRBD1. The CDR3 length is 15 residues. V shed 5 bases and J 8 bases; nucleotides not matched to a gene: 8. Germline V gives CDR1 MNHEY, CDR2 SMNVEV (reference sequence). In DNA form, the CDR3 reads TGTGCCAGCAGTCCCTACCGGGACAGGGGCGAAAAACTGTTTTTT. Protein: CASSPYRDRGEKLFF.

The chain carries TRBV2 and TRBJ1-1; 9 nucleotides align to TRBD1. V lost 9 bases and J lost 4; bases outside the gene matches: 9. The CDR3 length is 14 residues. Germline CDR1 and CDR2: SNHLY and FYNNEI. In DNA form, the CDR3 reads TGTGCCAGTAACCTACAGGGGGCGGGCACTGAAGCTTTCTTT. The encoded protein is CASNLQGAGTEAFF.

Remarks on this clone: The same CDR3 arises from other DNA sequences in this sample as well. The chain couples TRBV5-1 to TRBJ1-1; TRBD1 matches at 9 bases. Looked up from germline, CDR1 is SGHRS and CDR2 is YFSETQ. Trimming removed 0 bases from V and 4 bases from J; junction bases left unmatched: 1. CDR3 size: 14 residues. Here the CDR3 reads CASSLVDRGTEAFF. The CDR3 bases are TGCGCCAGCAGCTTGGTGGACAGGGGCACTGAAGCTTTCTTT.

The chain recombines TRBV18 with TRBJ1-1; perhaps TRBD1 as D (5 bases). CDR1 KGHSH and CDR2 LQKENI come from the germline V gene. V was clipped by 2 bases and J by 5 bases, with 15 bases between them. The CDR3 extends over 15 amino acids. CDR3 in amino acids: CASSPSLQGGTEAFF. The DNA for the CDR3 is TGTGCCAGCTCACCAAGCCTCCAGGGTGGAACTGAAGCTTTCTTT.

The sample holds a few counts of this clone. V usage is TRBV11-2 and J usage is TRBJ2-4; maybe TRBD1 (5 bases). Germline CDR1 SGHAT, CDR2 FQNNGV. Trimming took off 5 bases at V and 5 bases at J, with 7 bases between the two ends. The CDR3 loop spans 12 amino acids. CDR3 protein: CASSQGENIQYF. CDR3 DNA: TGTGCCAGCAGCCAAGGGGAAAACATTCAGTACTTC.

The chain carries TRBV29-1 and TRBJ2-7; D may be TRBD2 (5 bases). V lost 5 bases and J lost 2, with 10 bases in between. The V gene's germline CDR1 is SQVTM and CDR2 ANQGSEA. The CDR3 is made up of 12 amino acids. DNA of the CDR3: TGCAGCGTTCAGGACTTAGCCTACGAGCAGTACTTC. Translation: CSVQDLAYEQYF.

In DNA, the CDR3 is TGTGCCAGCAGCTTCGACAGGGGGCAAGGCTACACCTTC. Translated, it gives CASSFDRGQGYTF. V usage is TRBV5-4 and J usage is TRBJ1-2, with 10 bases that match TRBD1. After removal of 2 bases from V and 8 bases from J, the junction contained 3 bases not matched to a gene. Germline CDR1 reads SGHNT; CDR2 reads YYREEE (reference sequence). This CDR3 has 13 residues.

This clone appeared once. Other DNA variants within this sample encode the same CDR3. This chain connects TRBV18 to TRBJ2-5; 9 nucleotides agree with TRBD1. The germline CDR1 and CDR2 sequences are KGHSH and LQKENI. The CDR3 extends over 13 amino acids. The trim removed 4 bases at V and 5 bases at J, leaving 2 bases unmatched. The CDR3 DNA reads TGTGCCAGCTCACGGGACAGGGTGGAGACCCAGTACTTC. This translates into CASSRDRVETQYF.